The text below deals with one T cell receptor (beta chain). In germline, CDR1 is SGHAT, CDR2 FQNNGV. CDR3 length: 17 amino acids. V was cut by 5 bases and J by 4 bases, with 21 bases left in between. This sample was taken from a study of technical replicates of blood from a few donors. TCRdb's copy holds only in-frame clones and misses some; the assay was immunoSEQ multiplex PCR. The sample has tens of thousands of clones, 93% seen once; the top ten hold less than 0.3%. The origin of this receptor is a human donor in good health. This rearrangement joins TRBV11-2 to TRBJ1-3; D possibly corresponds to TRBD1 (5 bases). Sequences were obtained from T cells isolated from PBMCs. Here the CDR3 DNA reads TGTGCCAGCAGCCGAGGCAGCGGGGCAGGTGGAGGAAACACCATATATTTT. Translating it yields CASSRGSGAGGGNTIYF.